The TCR beta chain described here comes from a study of cytomegalovirus exposure and HLA in healthy donors. CDR1 MNHNS and CDR2 SASEGT come from the germline V gene. Trimming took off 3 bases at V and 0 bases at J, with 15 bases between the two ends. The CDR3 runs 18 residues. By proportion, this clone is medium-sized (0.01 to 0.1%). With 60 Vbeta and 13 Jbeta primers, the PCR was carried out. Sequencing was performed with immunoSEQ multiplex PCR; in TCRdb, only in-frame clones are kept and a portion is missing. Here the sample spans tens of thousands of clones, approximately 71% being singletons. Source material: PBMCs. V usage is TRBV6-1 and J usage is TRBJ2-6; perhaps TRBD1 as D (6 bases). The TCR comes from a man in his fifties or sixties in good health and CMV-seronegative. The CDR3 is CASSEGTSGPSGANVLTF. DNA for the CDR3: TGTGCCAGCAGTGAGGGGACAAGCGGCCCCTCTGGGGCCAACGTCCTGACTTTC.